Following are 3 T cell receptor beta chains from one sample sequenced in a study of blood T cell repertoires in COVID-19. TCRdb's copy holds only in-frame clones and misses some; the assay was immunoSEQ multiplex PCR. This repertoire shows around 94,000 clones, around four fifths found once; its top ten account for around 9.6%. Sequenced sample: peripheral blood. These receptors all come from a man aged 60-69 years with active or convalescent COVID-19.

The chain couples TRBV11-2 to TRBJ1-2; D is perhaps TRBD1 (6 bases). V lost 0 bases and J 4 bases, leaving 12 bases between the germline ends. CDR3 length equals 15 residues. Germline assignment: CDR1 SGHAT and CDR2 FQNNGV. This CDR3 reads CASSLEQGRAYGYTF. The CDR3 nucleotides read TGTGCCAGCAGCTTAGAGCAGGGGCGCGCCTATGGCTACACCTTC.

V gene TRBV9 combines with J gene TRBJ1-2, with TRBD1 as a possible D gene (5 bases). Germline V CDR1 and CDR2: SGDLS, YYNGEE. V gave up 0 bases and J gave up 4 bases, with 10 bases separating them. The CDR3 is 14 residues long. DNA for the CDR3: TGTGCCAGCAGCGTAGCCCAGGGCGGCTATGGCTACACCTTC. Its translation: CASSVAQGGYGYTF.

The gene calls are TRBV15 and TRBJ2-1, with D possibly matching TRBD2 (6 bases). Trimming cost V 0 bases and J 7 bases, with 10 bases left between them. The germline V gene has CDR1 LNHNV and CDR2 YYDKDF (reference sequence). CDR3 length: 14 residues. The CDR3 region has the DNA TGTGCCACCAGCAGAGACGAGGGGAGGAATGAGCAGTTCTTC. This translates into CATSRDEGRNEQFF. Combining the CDR3 with reference TRBV15 and TRBJ2-1 gives the whole variable domain DAMVIQNPRYQVTQFGKPVTLSCSQTLNHNVMYWYQQKSSQAPKLLFHYYDKDFNNEADTPDNFQSRRPNTSFCFLDIRSPGLGDTAMYLCATSRDEGRNEQFFGPGTRLTVL.